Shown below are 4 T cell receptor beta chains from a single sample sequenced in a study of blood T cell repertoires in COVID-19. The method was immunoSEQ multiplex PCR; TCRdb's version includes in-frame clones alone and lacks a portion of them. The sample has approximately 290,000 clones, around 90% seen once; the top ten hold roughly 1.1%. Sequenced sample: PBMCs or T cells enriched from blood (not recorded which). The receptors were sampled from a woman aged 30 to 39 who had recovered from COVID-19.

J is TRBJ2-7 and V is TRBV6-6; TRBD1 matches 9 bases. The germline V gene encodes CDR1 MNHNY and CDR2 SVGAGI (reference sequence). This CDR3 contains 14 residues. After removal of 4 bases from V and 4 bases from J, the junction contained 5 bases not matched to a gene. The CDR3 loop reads CASSSGTGSYEQYF. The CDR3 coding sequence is TGTGCCAGCAGTTCCGGGACAGGGAGTTACGAGCAGTACTTC.

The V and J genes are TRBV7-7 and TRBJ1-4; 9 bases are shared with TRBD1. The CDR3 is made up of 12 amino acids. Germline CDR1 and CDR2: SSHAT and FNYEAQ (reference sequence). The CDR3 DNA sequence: TGTGCTAGCGGGACAGGGCATGAAAAACTGTTTTTT. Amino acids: CASGTGHEKLFF.

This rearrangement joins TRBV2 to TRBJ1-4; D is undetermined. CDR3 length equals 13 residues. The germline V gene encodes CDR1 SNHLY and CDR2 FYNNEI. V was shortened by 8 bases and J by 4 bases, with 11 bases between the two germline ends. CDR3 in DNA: TGTGCCAGCCGGAGGACCATTAATGAAAAACTGTTTTTT. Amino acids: CASRRTINEKLFF.

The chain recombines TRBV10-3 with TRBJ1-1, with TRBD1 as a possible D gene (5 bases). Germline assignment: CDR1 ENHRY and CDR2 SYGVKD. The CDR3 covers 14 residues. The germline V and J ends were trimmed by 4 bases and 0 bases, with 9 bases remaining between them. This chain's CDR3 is CAISVDSMNTEAFF. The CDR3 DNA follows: TGTGCCATCAGTGTCGACAGTATGAACACTGAAGCTTTCTTT.